A selection of T cell receptor beta chains follows, all from one sample in a study. TCRdb re-called the 5' RACE reads with MiXCR, one entry per CDR3 protein. The repertoire has 40,000 to 55,000 distinct CDR3 sequences, about a fifth of them found once; the top ten carry approximately 4.7%. Sequenced material: Tregs sorted from a lymph node. These receptors all come from a female donor with breast cancer. CDR3s include the opening cysteine and the closing phenylalanine or tryptophan. D genes are given only for firm matches. Some rows have no size entry. The others give once, few or many, or a class for an expanded clone.

TRBV20-1,few,TRBD1,TRBJ1-5,TGCAGTGCGCCAGGGGGGGGAGGGAGTGTCGGGAGCAATCAGCCCCAGCATTTT,CSAPGGGGSVGSNQPQHF
TRBV6-1,once,TRBD1,TRBJ2-5,TGTGTCAGCAGTGACATTGACAGGGGAGGTGAGACCCAGTACTTC,CVSSDIDRGGETQYF
TRBV6-2/TRBV6-3,many,TRBD2,TRBJ2-7,TGTGCCAGCACCCTAGCGGGACTAGAAGAGCAGTACTTC,CASTLAGLEEQYF
TRBV7-9,many,.,TRBJ2-7,TGTGCCAGCAGCTCCCGGGAAGGACACAACGCCTACGAGCAGTACTTC,CASSSREGHNAYEQYF
TRBV4-1,many,TRBD2,TRBJ2-1,TGCGCCAGCAGCCCTCTGACTAGCGTTTCCAATGAGCAGTTCTTC,CASSPLTSVSNEQFF
TRBV4-1,many,.,TRBJ1-2,TGCGCCAGCAGCCAAGGTTCGGGGGCGAACTATGGCTACACCTTC,CASSQGSGANYGYTF
TRBV28,.,TRBD2,TRBJ2-7,TGTGCCAGCAGCCATGGGACTATTGCCTACGAGCAGTACTTC,CASSHGTIAYEQYF
TRBV5-1,many,.,TRBJ2-3,TGCGCCAGCAGCTTGTCTCTGGGTCGCACAGATACGCAGTATTTT,CASSLSLGRTDTQYF
TRBV4-1,few,TRBD1,TRBJ1-3,TGCGCCAGCAGCCAACCCTGGGACAGGCGTTCTGGAAACACCATATATTTT,CASSQPWDRRSGNTIYF
TRBV27,few,.,TRBJ1-5,TGTGCCAGCAGTTTTGATGGCAATCAGCCCCAGCATTTT,CASSFDGNQPQHF
TRBV29-1,.,TRBD1,TRBJ2-7,TGCAGCGTTGAAGATGGACAGGGTTTGGGCTACGAGCAGTACTTC,CSVEDGQGLGYEQYF
TRBV7-8,.,TRBD1,TRBJ2-1,TGTGCCAGCAGCCCGGACAGGGGGAAGGATGAGCAGTTCTTC,CASSPDRGKDEQFF
TRBV4-1,few,TRBD2,TRBJ2-5,TGCGCCAGCAGCCAAACCCCTGGACTAGCGGGAGGTCGAGAGACCCAGTACTTC,CASSQTPGLAGGRETQYF
TRBV19,few,.,TRBJ1-1,TGTGCCAGTAGTATCAGCCCGGCAAGGAGGGGCACTGAAGCTTTCTTT,CASSISPARRGTEAFF
TRBV18,medium-sized,TRBD2,TRBJ2-7,TGTGCCAGCTCACCACGGGCGGGAGAGACCTACGAGCAGTACTTC,CASSPRAGETYEQYF
TRBV20-1,many,.,TRBJ2-2,TGCAGTGCTAGAGACCGGGTAGTCGGCACCGGGGAGCTGTTTTTT,CSARDRVVGTGELFF
TRBV12-3/TRBV12-4,few,.,TRBJ1-5,TGTGCCAGCAGTTTAGCGGACCGCCAACCCCAGCATTTT,CASSLADRQPQHF
TRBV10-2,.,.,TRBJ2-7,TGCGCCAGCAGTTTAGGGGGTCGGTACGAGCAGTACTTC,CASSLGGRYEQYF
TRBV6-1,many,.,TRBJ1-6,TGTGCCAGCAGCGACTTTCGGTTACCCCTCCACTTT,CASSDFRLPLHF
TRBV5-1,.,TRBD1,TRBJ2-1,TGCGCCAGCAGCTCGGACAGGGGGTCACACAATGAGCAGTTCTTC,CASSSDRGSHNEQFF
TRBV3-1,few,TRBD2,TRBJ2-1,TGTGCCAGCAGCCAAGATCTAGCGGCCACCTACAATGAGCAGTTCTTC,CASSQDLAATYNEQFF
TRBV28,medium-sized,.,TRBJ1-1,TGTGCCAGCAGTTTATACAGGTGGGACACTGAAGCTTTCTTT,CASSLYRWDTEAFF
TRBV5-1,many,.,TRBJ2-3,TGCGCCAGCAGCTTGGAGCGAATCGGGGGAGATACGCAGTATTTT,CASSLERIGGDTQYF
TRBV4-1,many,.,TRBJ1-5,TGCGCCAGCAGCCAACGACCAGGGGAGCCCCAGCATTTT,CASSQRPGEPQHF
TRBV4-1,.,.,TRBJ2-7,TGCGCCAGCAGCCAAGACGGGTACGAGCAGTACTTC,CASSQDGYEQYF
TRBV6-5,.,TRBD2,TRBJ2-2,TGTGCCAGCAGTTACCGGACTAGAAAGTCCCTCGCCACTGAGCTGTTTTTT,CASSYRTRKSLATELFF
TRBV2,.,.,TRBJ2-4,TGTGCCAGCACCCCAGGGCTAGCCAAAAACATTCAGTACTTC,CASTPGLAKNIQYF
TRBV28,.,.,TRBJ2-7,TGTGCCAGCAGTTTGGGACACCCGACATCCTACGAGCAGTACTTC,CASSLGHPTSYEQYF
TRBV7-9,.,.,TRBJ1-2,TGTGCCAGCAGCTCCATGACATCCTGGGTCTATGGCTACACCTTC,CASSSMTSWVYGYTF
TRBV4-1,few,.,TRBJ2-7,TGCGCCAGCAGCCAAGGGTTTACGACGGATAGCTACGAGCAGTACTTC,CASSQGFTTDSYEQYF
TRBV29-1,.,.,TRBJ2-1,TGCAGCGCCAGCTACAATGAGCAGTTCTTC,CSASYNEQFF
TRBV7-6,few,.,TRBJ1-1,TGTGCCAGCAGCTTAAGTGGACAGTTGAACACTGAAGCTTTCTTT,CASSLSGQLNTEAFF
TRBV5-6,many,.,TRBJ1-1,TGTGCCAGCAGCTTGGGCCGCATGGAAGCTTTCTTT,CASSLGRMEAFF
TRBV7-2,few,.,TRBJ2-1,TGTGCCAGCAGGTCCCTCAATGAGCAGTTCTTC,CASRSLNEQFF
TRBV12-3/TRBV12-4,many,.,TRBJ1-1,TGTGCCAGCAGTTTAGGGACAGTGAATACTGAAGCTTTCTTT,CASSLGTVNTEAFF
TRBV4-1,many,.,TRBJ2-7,TGCGCCAGCAGTCGCTTCGAAGGGTACGAGCAGTACTTC,CASSRFEGYEQYF
TRBV12-3/TRBV12-4,.,.,TRBJ1-2,TGTGCCAGCAGTGTCAGGAGGTTCTATGGCTACACCTTC,CASSVRRFYGYTF
TRBV30,.,.,TRBJ1-1,TGTGCCTGGAGTGTAAACGGTAACACTGAAGCTTCCTTT,CAWSVNGNTEASF
TRBV7-2,few,.,TRBJ2-3,TGTGCCAGCAGCTTAACCCCTGGAAGAGAAGATACGCAGTATTTT,CASSLTPGREDTQYF
TRBV4-2,.,TRBD1,TRBJ2-1,TGTGCCAGCAGCCACCAGACAGGGATGTCGAGGAGTGAGCAGTTCTTC,CASSHQTGMSRSEQFF
TRBV6-1,.,.,TRBJ1-2,TGTGCCAGCACTACGACAGGAATATCTGGCTACACCTTC,CASTTTGISGYTF
TRBV12-3/TRBV12-4,few,.,TRBJ1-1,TGTGCCAGCAGCTATATTTACACTGAAGCTTTCTTT,CASSYIYTEAFF
TRBV10-3,many,TRBD2,TRBJ2-2,TGTGCCATCAGTCCCTTTGGGACTAGCGGAAGCCCCGAGGACACCGGGGAGCTGTTTTTT,CAISPFGTSGSPEDTGELFF
TRBV5-6,many,TRBD2,TRBJ2-3,TGTGCCAGCAGCTTGGTGGGACTAGCGGGAGATACGCAGTATTTT,CASSLVGLAGDTQYF
TRBV20-1,.,.,TRBJ2-1,TGCAGTGCTAGAGATACCAGGGGATACAATGAGCAGTTCTTC,CSARDTRGYNEQFF
TRBV20-1,few,TRBD1,TRBJ2-7,TGCAGTGCTAGGGAAAGGACAGGGAGCACCTACGAGCAGTACTTC,CSARERTGSTYEQYF
TRBV12-3/TRBV12-4,few,.,TRBJ1-1,TGTGCCAGCCAGGACGTCGGGGTTACTGAAGCTTTCTTT,CASQDVGVTEAFF
TRBV28,many,.,TRBJ1-1,TGTGCCAGCAGTCCTCGGACCTCGGTTGAGGCTTTCTTT,CASSPRTSVEAFF
TRBV9,.,TRBD1,TRBJ2-6,TGTGCCAGCAGCGGAAGGGACAGGGTAGATCCTGGGGCCAACGTCCTGACTTTC,CASSGRDRVDPGANVLTF